This T cell receptor beta chain appears in the sequencing data of a study of T cell repertoires in cytomegalovirus infection. The overall study: In the study, CMV epitopes included recently identified HLA-C-restricted and well-studied HLA-B-restricted ones. Carrying CMV and the relevant HLA type showed in public TCR beta signatures.

Germline V gives CDR1 MNHEY, CDR2 SVGEGT. V was pared by 5 bases and J by 5 bases, with 3 bases of the junction left unmatched. This CDR3 contains 13 residues. Whole-study findings and limits: The ex vivo response was dominated by HLA-C-restricted CMV-specific TCR beta clonotypes.

TCRdb fed the reads into MiXCR, producing one record per CDR3 protein. The sample yields about 330,000 distinct CDR3 sequences, 34% seen once. As for this clonotype: What it binds is not known.

Specimen: cultured PBMCs, collected from culture after CMV antigen stimulation. This receptor was taken from a human donor in good health (CMV status not recorded). Some clones in this sample may be carry-over from other donors' samples. The gene calls are TRBV6-2 or TRBV6-3 and TRBJ2-4; 7 nucleotides align to TRBD2. CDR3 amino acids: CASSRGGENIQYF. The CDR3 nucleotides read TGTGCCAGCAGTAGGGGAGGGGAAAACATTCAGTACTTC.